Each of the 31 T cell receptor beta chains below was sequenced from the same sample in a study of blood T cell repertoires in COVID-19 (dated by TCRdb to between 2020 and 2021). Library method: the immunoSEQ multiplex PCR assay. In its TCRdb copy, this immuneACCESS table keeps in-frame sequences only and misses some clones. Where compared with another copy, unresolved V genes explain less than half of these, and the others have no known cause. This sample has about 280,000 clones in its table, and roughly 86% of those were observed once. The ten largest clones represent roughly 9.1% of the sample. The sample comprised peripheral blood. These receptors were collected from a man aged 18 to 30 with active or convalescent COVID-19.

This clone was found once. The chain joins TRBV19 to TRBJ2-1; 11 nucleotides align to TRBD2. The CDR3 has 15 amino acids. V lost 3 bases and J lost 8; bases outside the gene matches: 6. Germline values: CDR1 LNHDA, CDR2 SQIVND (reference sequence). The CDR3 bases are TGTGCCAGTAGTATGTTTAGCGGGGGGGCCTATGAGCAGTTCTTC. Translated, it gives CASSMFSGGAYEQFF.

CDR3 DNA: TGCGCCAGCAGCATCGGACAGCCCCCATGGGACACTGAAGCTTTCTTT. It translates to CASSIGQPPWDTEAFF. The chain employs TRBV10-1 and TRBJ1-1, with TRBD1 as a possible D gene (6 bases). The CDR3 covers 16 residues. Between the trimmed V and J ends, which lost 6 bases and 3 bases, there was a span of 20 bases. Germline CDR1 and CDR2: WNHNN and SYGVQD (reference sequence).

This chain uses TRBV5-6 with TRBJ2-3; TRBD2 is a possible D gene (7 bases). This CDR3 has 15 residues. CDR1 SGHDT and CDR2 YYEEEE come from the germline V gene. The ends were cut back, 6 bases at V and 6 bases at J, with 20 bases in the middle. DNA of the CDR3: TGTGCCAGCACCAATTGGGGGGGGGCGATGGATACGCAGTATTTT. This translates into CASTNWGGAMDTQYF. Variable domain in full (rest from reference TRBV5-6 and TRBJ2-3): DAGVTQSPTHLIKTRGQQVTLRCSPKSGHDTVSWYQQALGQGPQFIFQYYEEEERQRGNFPDRFSGHQFPNYSSELNVNALLLGDSALYLCASTNWGGAMDTQYFGPGTRLTVL.

V and J are TRBV15 and TRBJ1-5; TRBD1 might be the D (6 bases). CDR1 and CDR2 (germline): LNHNV, YYDKDF (reference sequence). V was pared by 5 bases and J by 6 bases, with 11 bases between. CDR3 length: 13 residues. The CDR3 bases are TGTGCCACCAGCCAAGGGGGGGGTCAGCCCCAGCATTTT. Its translation is CATSQGGGQPQHF.

The chain combines TRBV3-1 (or the pseudogene TRBV3-2) with TRBJ2-7; perhaps TRBD2 as D (6 bases). The CDR3 extends over 17 amino acids. Germline CDR1 is LGHDT and CDR2 is YNNKEL (reference sequence). V lost 2 bases and J lost 2, with 19 bases in between. The CDR3 spells CASSQSGLLAHPYEQYF. For the CDR3, the DNA is TGTGCCAGCAGCCAATCAGGCCTCCTAGCGCACCCCTACGAGCAGTACTTC.

V gene TRBV23-1 combines with J gene TRBJ1-1, with D uncertain. TRBV23-1 is designated an ORF whose function remains uncertain. The CDR3 contains 15 residues. V gave up 0 bases and J gave up 1 base, with 9 bases separating them. The DNA of the CDR3 is TGCGCCAGCAGTCAATCGTACAGCCCGAACACTGAAGCTTTCTTT. Protein sequence: CASSQSYSPNTEAFF.

J is TRBJ2-2 and V is TRBV14; D call uncertain. V was shortened by 4 bases and J by 6 bases, with 6 bases between the two germline ends. This CDR3 contains 12 residues. Germline CDR1 and CDR2: SGHDN and FVKESK. CDR3 sequence: CASSLIAGELFF. Written as DNA, the CDR3 is TGTGCCAGCAGCCTAATAGCCGGGGAGCTGTTTTTT.

The chain is built from TRBV9 and TRBJ2-3; 7 positions agree with TRBD2. The V and J ends lost 0 bases and 1 base, in that order; junction bases with no gene match: 8. Germline V gene data show CDR1 as SGDLS and CDR2 as YYNGEE. The CDR3 runs 17 residues. This chain's CDR3 is CASSVARERGGTDTQYF. CDR3 in DNA: TGTGCCAGCAGCGTAGCCCGGGAGCGGGGTGGCACAGATACGCAGTATTTT.

The J gene is TRBJ2-1, the V gene TRBV6-6, with D maybe TRBD2 (7 bases). The CDR3 is 16 amino acids. Germline values: CDR1 MNHNY, CDR2 SVGAGI (reference sequence). The germline V and J ends were trimmed by 6 bases and 3 bases, with 18 bases remaining between them. CDR3 in DNA: TGTGCCAGCAGCCCTTACCCGGGGGGCTTCTACAATGAGCAGTTCTTC. It encodes CASSPYPGGFYNEQFF.

The J gene is TRBJ1-2, the V gene TRBV2, with D hard to call. The CDR3 totals 11 residues. The V end was cut by 6 bases, the J end by 3 bases, with 5 bases between. CDR1 and CDR2 from the germline V gene are SNHLY and FYNNEI. The CDR3 loop reads CASRGDYGYTF. The CDR3 nucleotides read TGTGCCAGCAGGGGAGACTATGGCTACACCTTC.

This rearrangement joins TRBV14 to TRBJ2-1, with a possible D match to TRBD1 (6 bases). The CDR3 consists of 14 residues. V lost 6 bases and J 2 bases, leaving 11 bases between the germline ends. Germline V gene sequence: CDR1 SGHDN, CDR2 FVKESK. CDR3 in DNA: TGTGCCAGCAGGCCCAGGGGACCCTACAATGAGCAGTTCTTC. It translates to CASRPRGPYNEQFF.

This chain uses TRBV5-1 with TRBJ1-1; D may be TRBD1 (5 bases). Germline V CDR1 and CDR2: SGHRS, YFSETQ. The CDR3 totals 14 residues. V was cut by 4 bases and J by 1 base, with 11 bases left in between. CDR3 nucleotide sequence: TGCGCCAGCAGCGTCAGGGAGGCGAACACTGAAGCTTTCTTT. This sequence encodes CASSVREANTEAFF.

The chain couples TRBV19 to TRBJ1-1; D call uncertain. Germline V gene lookup returns CDR1 LNHDA and CDR2 SQIVND (reference sequence). Trimming took off 7 bases at V and 3 bases at J, with 15 bases between the two ends. This CDR3 has 14 amino acids. CDR3 residues: CASTPPLTDTEAFF. The CDR3 DNA reads as TGTGCCAGTACCCCCCCCCTCACAGACACTGAAGCTTTCTTT.

The chain has TRBV6-5 and TRBJ2-4, with TRBD1 matching 7 bases. The J segment lost 0 bases and the V segment lost 6 bases, leaving 5 bases of the junction unmatched. Looked up from germline, CDR1 is MNHEY and CDR2 is SVGAGI. CDR3 length: 15 amino acids. The CDR3 DNA reads as TGTGCCAGCAGGGGGGACAGCTTAGCCAAAAACATTCAGTACTTC. Protein product: CASRGDSLAKNIQYF.

The CDR3 coding sequence is TGCGCCAGCAGTGATAAGGTGGACATGAACACTGAAGCTTTCTTT. Translating it yields CASSDKVDMNTEAFF. V is TRBV10-2 and J is TRBJ1-1, with TRBD1 as a possible D gene (5 bases). Germline loops: CDR1 WSHSY, CDR2 SAAADI. The CDR3 runs 15 residues. The germline V and J ends were trimmed by 3 bases and 0 bases, with 11 bases remaining between them.

The J gene is TRBJ2-2, the V gene TRBV5-5, with TRBD2 matching over 7 bases. The germline CDR1 and CDR2 sequences are SGHKS and YYEKEE (reference sequence). V trimming: 0 bases; J trimming: 6 bases; junction bases outside the gene matches: 2. This CDR3 region has 14 residues. CDR3 DNA sequence: TGTGCCAGCAGCTTGGGTGCGGGGGCCGGGGAGCTGTTTTTT. This encodes CASSLGAGAGELFF.

V gene TRBV5-5 combines with J gene TRBJ2-2; weak D call: TRBD2 (7 bases). Trimming removed 0 bases at V and 4 bases at J, with 16 bases between. Germline CDR1 is SGHKS and CDR2 is YYEKEE (reference sequence). This CDR3 comprises 17 residues. CDR3 DNA: TGTGCCAGCAGCTTGGGCTTCGCGGGGGCCGTCACCGGGGAGCTGTTTTTT. It specifies CASSLGFAGAVTGELFF.

The V call is TRBV11-2, the J call TRBJ1-5, with 7 bases aligning to TRBD1. CDR1 and CDR2 (germline): SGHAT, FQNNGV. V trimming: 4 bases; J trimming: 2 bases; junction bases outside the gene matches: 5. The length of the CDR3 is 15 residues. The DNA of the CDR3 is TGTGCCAGCAGCTCGGGGACAGCGGGCAATCAGCCCCAGCATTTT. Translating it yields CASSSGTAGNQPQHF.

This clone was observed a few times. The V gene is TRBV7-8, the J gene TRBJ1-5; D possibly corresponds to TRBD1 (5 bases). Germline V CDR1 and CDR2: SGHVS, FQNEAQ. Trimming left V 4 bases short and J 3 bases short, with 10 bases between. The CDR3 loop spans 14 amino acids. For the CDR3, the DNA is TGTGCCAGCAGCTCCCTGGGGCACAATCAGCCCCAGCATTTT. Amino acid sequence: CASSSLGHNQPQHF.

The chain carries TRBV6-1 and TRBJ1-2; no definite D call. The germline gives CDR1 MNHNS, CDR2 SASEGT. V was pared by 1 base and J by 4 bases, with 13 bases between. The CDR3 contains 15 residues. The CDR3 nucleotides are TGTGCCAGCAGTGAAGAAACCTCGGGGAGCTATGGCTACACCTTC. Translated: CASSEETSGSYGYTF.

The genes are TRBV7-3 and TRBJ1-2; D remains unclear. CDR3 length equals 13 residues. V was trimmed by 2 bases and J by 8 bases, leaving 12 bases between them. Germline V lookup: CDR1 SGHTA, CDR2 FQGTGA. This CDR3 reads CASSLRRGLGYTF. The CDR3 DNA follows: TGTGCCAGCAGCTTACGTAGAGGACTCGGCTACACCTTC.

This clone appeared a few times. The chain couples TRBV18 to TRBJ1-2, with D perhaps matching TRBD1 (5 bases). The V gene lost 3 bases and the J gene lost 1 base, with 21 bases spanning the gap. Germline lookup yields CDR1 KGHSH and CDR2 LQKENI. The CDR3 sequence is 18 residues long. The CDR3 bases are TGTGCCAGCTCACCTTATTCCCCAGAGACAGATTTTAACTATGGCTACACCTTC. It encodes CASSPYSPETDFNYGYTF.

The genes are TRBV13 and TRBJ2-7, with 9 bases that match TRBD1. The CDR3 runs 13 residues. In germline, CDR1 is PRHDT, CDR2 FYEKMQ (reference sequence). Germline trimming cut 5 bases from V and 4 bases from J; bases unmatched to any gene: 3. CDR3 amino acids: CASSPGTGYEQYF. In nucleotides, the CDR3 is TGTGCCAGCAGCCCCGGGACAGGGTACGAGCAGTACTTC.

The chain has TRBV5-1 and TRBJ1-6, with TRBD1 as a possible D gene (5 bases). V lost 0 bases to trimming and J lost 10 bases, with 14 bases between them. Per germline, CDR1 SGHRS and CDR2 YFSETQ. This CDR3 is built from 15 residues. The CDR3 reads CASSLGGERESPLHF. The CDR3 nucleotides read TGCGCCAGCAGCTTGGGGGGGGAGAGGGAATCACCCCTCCACTTT.

This clone was picked up a small number of times. The gene calls are TRBV9 and TRBJ1-4, with 7 bases matching TRBD1. CDR3 length: 18 residues. After removal of 3 bases from V and 0 bases from J, the junction contained 11 bases not matched to a gene. The germline CDR1 and CDR2 sequences are SGDLS and YYNGEE. The CDR3 sequence is CASSGDRDSTATNEKLFF. CDR3 sequence (DNA): TGTGCCAGCAGCGGGGATCGGGACAGTACTGCAACTAATGAAAAACTGTTTTTT.

This chain connects TRBV5-1 to TRBJ1-1; tentatively, D is TRBD1 (5 bases). CDR1 and CDR2 (germline): SGHRS, YFSETQ. The CDR3 has 15 amino acids. Trimming stripped 4 bases from V and 3 bases from J, with 16 bases between. CDR3 loop: CASSAQASGDTEAFF. For the CDR3, the DNA is TGCGCCAGCAGCGCACAGGCTTCGGGGGACACTGAAGCTTTCTTT.

The rearrangement joins TRBV18 to TRBJ2-5; 7 bases agree with TRBD1. The CDR3 sequence is 15 residues long. Germline V gene lookup returns CDR1 KGHSH and CDR2 LQKENI. With 6 bases clipped from V and 5 bases from J, the junction kept 12 bases outside the gene matches. Written as DNA, the CDR3 is TGTGCCAGCTCGCCGTCGACGACAGGGATTGAGACCCAGTACTTC. Protein sequence: CASSPSTTGIETQYF.

The V and J genes are TRBV3-1 (or the pseudogene TRBV3-2) and TRBJ2-7; D is ambiguous. Deletions cut 3 bases from V and 2 bases from J, with 8 bases between. CDR1 and CDR2 from the germline V gene are LGHDT and YNNKEL (reference sequence). CDR3 length: 13 amino acids. CDR3 amino acids: CASSQADTYEQYF. CDR3 DNA: TGTGCCAGCAGCCAGGCAGATACCTACGAGCAGTACTTC.

The chain carries TRBV18 and TRBJ2-7, with 12 bases lining up with TRBD2. The germline gives CDR1 KGHSH, CDR2 LQKENI. J lost 5 bases, V lost 5 bases, and 7 bases had no gene match. The CDR3 loop spans 15 amino acids. CDR3 nucleotides: TGTGCCAGCTCATTTGCTAGCGGGGGGGTCCACGAGCAGTACTTC. It translates to CASSFASGGVHEQYF.

The rearrangement links TRBV19 to TRBJ2-7, with a weak D call TRBD1 (6 bases). CDR1 LNHDA and CDR2 SQIVND come from the germline V gene (reference sequence). With 5 bases removed from V and 1 base from J, the gap between germline ends came to 15 bases. This CDR3 is 15 amino acids long. In nucleotides, the CDR3 is TGTGCCAGTAGTCCCACAGGGACGAAGTCCTACGAGCAGTACTTC. It specifies CASSPTGTKSYEQYF.

This clone was observed once. V gene TRBV12-3 or TRBV12-4 combines with J gene TRBJ1-3; no reliable D call. This CDR3 comprises 10 residues. Between the trimmed V and J ends, which lost 6 bases and 10 bases, there was a span of 7 bases. The CDR3 bases are TGTGCCAGCAGAGGGAGTACCATATATTTT. It translates to CASRGSTIYF.